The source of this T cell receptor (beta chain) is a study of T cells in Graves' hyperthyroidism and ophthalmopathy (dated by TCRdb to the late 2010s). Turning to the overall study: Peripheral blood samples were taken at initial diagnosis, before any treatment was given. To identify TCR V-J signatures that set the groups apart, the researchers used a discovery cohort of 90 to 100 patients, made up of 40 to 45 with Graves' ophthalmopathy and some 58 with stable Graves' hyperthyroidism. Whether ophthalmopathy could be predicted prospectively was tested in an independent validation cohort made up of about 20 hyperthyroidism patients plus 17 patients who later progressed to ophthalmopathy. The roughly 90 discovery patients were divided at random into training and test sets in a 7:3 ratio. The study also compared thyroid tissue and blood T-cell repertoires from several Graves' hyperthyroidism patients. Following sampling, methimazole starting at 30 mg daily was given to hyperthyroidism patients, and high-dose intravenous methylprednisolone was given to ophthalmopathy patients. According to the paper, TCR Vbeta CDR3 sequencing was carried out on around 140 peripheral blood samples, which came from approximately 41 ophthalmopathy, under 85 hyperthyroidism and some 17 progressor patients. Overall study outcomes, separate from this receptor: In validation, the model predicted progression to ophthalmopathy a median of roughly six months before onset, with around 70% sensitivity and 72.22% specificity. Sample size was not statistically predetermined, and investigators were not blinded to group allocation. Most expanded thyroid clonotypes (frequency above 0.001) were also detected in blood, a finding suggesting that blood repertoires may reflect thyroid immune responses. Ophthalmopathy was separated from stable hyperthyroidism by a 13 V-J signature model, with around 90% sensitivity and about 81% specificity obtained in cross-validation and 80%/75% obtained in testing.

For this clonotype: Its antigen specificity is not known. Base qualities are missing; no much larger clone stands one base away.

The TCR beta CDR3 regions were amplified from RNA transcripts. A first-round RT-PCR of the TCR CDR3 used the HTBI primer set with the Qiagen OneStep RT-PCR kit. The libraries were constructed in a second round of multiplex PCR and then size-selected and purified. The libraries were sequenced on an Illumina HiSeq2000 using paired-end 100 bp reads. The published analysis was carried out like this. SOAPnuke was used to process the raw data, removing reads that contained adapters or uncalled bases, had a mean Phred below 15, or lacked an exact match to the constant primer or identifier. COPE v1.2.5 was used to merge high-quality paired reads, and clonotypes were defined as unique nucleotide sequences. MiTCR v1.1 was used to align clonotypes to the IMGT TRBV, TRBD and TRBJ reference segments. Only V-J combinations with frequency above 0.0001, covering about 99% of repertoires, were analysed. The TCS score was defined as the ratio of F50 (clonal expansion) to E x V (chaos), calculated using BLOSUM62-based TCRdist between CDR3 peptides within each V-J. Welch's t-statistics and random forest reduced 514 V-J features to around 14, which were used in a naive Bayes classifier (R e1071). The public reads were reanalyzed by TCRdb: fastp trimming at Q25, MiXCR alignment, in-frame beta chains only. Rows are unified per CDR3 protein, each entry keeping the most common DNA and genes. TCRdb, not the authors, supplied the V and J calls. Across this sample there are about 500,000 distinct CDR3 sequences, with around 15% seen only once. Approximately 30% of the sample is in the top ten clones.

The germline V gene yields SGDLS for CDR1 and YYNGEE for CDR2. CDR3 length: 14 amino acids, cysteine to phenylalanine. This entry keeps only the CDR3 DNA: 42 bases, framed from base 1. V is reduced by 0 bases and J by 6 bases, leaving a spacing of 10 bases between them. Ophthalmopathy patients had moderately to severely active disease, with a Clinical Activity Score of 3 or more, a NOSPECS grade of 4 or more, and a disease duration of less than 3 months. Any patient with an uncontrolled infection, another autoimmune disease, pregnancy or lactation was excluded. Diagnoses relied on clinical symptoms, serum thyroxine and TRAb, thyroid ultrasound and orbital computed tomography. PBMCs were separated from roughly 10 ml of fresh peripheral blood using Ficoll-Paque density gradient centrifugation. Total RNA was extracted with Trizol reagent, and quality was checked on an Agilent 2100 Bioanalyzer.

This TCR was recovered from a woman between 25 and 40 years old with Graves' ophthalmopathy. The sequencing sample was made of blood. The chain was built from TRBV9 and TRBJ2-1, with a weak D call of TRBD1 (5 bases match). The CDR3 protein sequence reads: CASSVVSGFNEQFF. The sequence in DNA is TGTGCCAGCAGCGTAGTGTCAGGGTTCAATGAGCAGTTCTTC.